This section outlines one T cell receptor beta chain sequence together with its context. The data belong to a study of blood T cell repertoires in COVID-19. Across the whole study: Whether acute or convalescent, the COVID-19 samples came from the United States, Italy and Spain. Sample material is recorded as cDNA or gDNA derived from T cells, B-cell-depleted T cells, or PBMCs.

Between the trimmed V and J ends, which lost 3 bases and 6 bases, there was a span of 11 bases. Germline CDR1 reads KGHSH; CDR2 reads LQKENI. CDR3 length: 13 residues. Per the original methods: From reference gene primer amplification, estimates of nucleated cell counts were derived. The protocol was immunoSEQ multiplex PCR, while the TCRdb copy is restricted to in-frame clones and leaves out a portion. The V and J calls and clone size were taken over from that table, and D and trimming were inferred from the DNA. This table holds more than 70,000 clones, 60% to 80% found once. This sequence originates from a human donor in a cohort sampled during active COVID-19. The sample taken for sequencing was peripheral blood. The chain combines TRBV18 with TRBJ1-1; possible D gene TRBD1, 5 bases. The CDR3 bases are TGTGCCAGCTCACCCGACGGGGGGTCTGAAGCTTTCTTT. Translation: CASSPDGGSEAFF.